The present T cell receptor beta chain was sequenced within a study of T cells in Graves' hyperthyroidism and ophthalmopathy. Amplified TCR beta CDR3 regions derived from RNA transcripts. First-round RT-PCR of the TCR CDR3 relied on the HTBI primer set. TCRdb recomputed calls from the multiplex PCR reads with MiXCR, one row per CDR3 protein. Counted here are hundreds of thousands of distinct CDR3 sequences, roughly 37% occurring once; the ten biggest clones make up more than 7%. Germline loops: CDR1 SGDLS, CDR2 YYNGEE. The CDR3 is 14 amino acids. Trimming removed 6 bases at V and 0 bases at J, with 7 bases between.

The sequence came from a man in his late teens or twenties with Graves' hyperthyroidism. V is TRBV9 and J is TRBJ2-6; D is perhaps TRBD2 (5 bases). The sequenced sample consisted of blood. CDR3 sequence (DNA): TGTGCCAGCACAGCGGACTCTGGGGCCAACGTCCTGACTTTC. It codes for CASTADSGANVLTF.